A selection of T cell receptor beta chains follows, all from one sample in a study of T cell changes during pregnancy in multiple sclerosis. The table came from immunoSEQ multiplex PCR; TCRdb's copy has only in-frame clones and leaves some out. This sample has more than 35,000 clones, with 88% found just once. This sample comprised CD8+ T cells from peripheral blood mononuclear cells, obtained after pregnancy. These receptor sequences come from a female donor in good health, enrolled as a control in a pregnancy study. The CDR3 runs from the conserved cysteine through the conserved F or W. The D gene is left open where the match is weak. The listing skips clone size in some rows; elsewhere it reads once, few, many or a size class.

j_call | clone_size | v_call | d_call | cdr3_nt | cdr3_aa
TRBJ1-2 | NA | TRBV6-1 | NA | TGTGCCAGCAGCCAAGACGGGAAGGGCAACTATGGCTACACCTTC | CASSQDGKGNYGYTF
TRBJ2-3 | medium-sized | TRBV18 | NA | TGTGCCAGCTCTCCGACAAGGGGGATAGCAGATACGCAGTATTTT | CASSPTRGIADTQYF
TRBJ1-2 | NA | TRBV30 | NA | TGTGCCTGGAGTCCTATCGGGGACTATGGCTACACCTTC | CAWSPIGDYGYTF
TRBJ2-1 | NA | TRBV5-1 | NA | TGCGCCAGCAGCTTGGCCTTGGCGGGCCTATCCTACAATGAGCAGTTCTTC | CASSLALAGLSYNEQFF
TRBJ1-2 | few | TRBV4-1 | NA | TGCGCCAGCAGCCAAGATTGGCCGGGGCTGGGGGCCGACGGCTACACCTTC | CASSQDWPGLGADGYTF
TRBJ2-1 | once | TRBV11-2 | NA | TGTGCCAGCAGCTCAGACGGTTCGGAGGAGCAGTTCTTC | CASSSDGSEEQFF
TRBJ2-1 | NA | TRBV4-2 | NA | TGTGCCAGCAGCCAAGATTCGGATGAGCAGTTCTTC | CASSQDSDEQFF
TRBJ2-3 | NA | TRBV7-3 | NA | TGTGCCAGCAGCTTAACCAACACACCGGGACTCCTGACAGATACGCAGTATTTT | CASSLTNTPGLLTDTQYF
TRBJ2-3 | NA | TRBV2 | NA | TGTGCCAGCATGGGGTGGGGGGGCGGCGCAGATACGCAGTATTTT | CASMGWGGGADTQYF
TRBJ1-4 | NA | TRBV9 | NA | TGTGCCAGCAGTCCCAGGGTAGGAAATGAAAAACTGTTTTTT | CASSPRVGNEKLFF
TRBJ1-1 | NA | TRBV7-2 | TRBD1 | TGTGCCAGCAGCTTATGGGACCTAGACAGGGACACTGAAGCTTTCTTT | CASSLWDLDRDTEAFF
TRBJ2-1 | NA | TRBV4-3 | NA | TGCGCCAGCAGCGAGCGATACGACCTCTCCTACAATGAGCAGTTCTTC | CASSERYDLSYNEQFF
TRBJ2-2 | once | TRBV4-3 | NA | TGCGCCAGCAGCCAAGTAGGGAGATCCCAGATCCCAAACACCGGGGAGCTGTTTTTT | CASSQVGRSQIPNTGELFF
TRBJ1-2 | NA | TRBV27 | NA | TGTGCCAGCAGTCCCCGGGAGAACTATGGCTACACCTTC | CASSPRENYGYTF
TRBJ1-1 | NA | TRBV7-2 | TRBD1 | TGTGCCAGCAGCTATACACAGGGGACTGAAGCTTTCTTT | CASSYTQGTEAFF
TRBJ2-1 | NA | TRBV9 | TRBD2 | TGTGCCAGCACCACGTCGGGGCGGGGGGCTGATGAGCAGTTCTTC | CASTTSGRGADEQFF
TRBJ2-1 | NA | TRBV9 | TRBD2 | TGTGCCAGCAGCGTTGTGGGACTAGCGGGGGGGCAGTTCTTC | CASSVVGLAGGQFF
TRBJ1-1 | NA | TRBV19 | TRBD1 | TGTGCCAGTAGCCGCCTTAGAGACAGGGCCACTGAAGCTTTCTTT | CASSRLRDRATEAFF
TRBJ2-7 | once | TRBV10-3 | TRBD1 | TGTGCCATCAGTGTAGGGACAGGGGGTTCCGAGCAGTACTTC | CAISVGTGGSEQYF
TRBJ2-2 | NA | TRBV9 | NA | TGTGCCAGCAGTAGCACCGGGGAGCTGTTTTTT | CASSSTGELFF
TRBJ2-1 | NA | TRBV2 | NA | TGTGCCAGAAGAAAGGACAGTTACAATGAGCAGTTCTTC | CARRKDSYNEQFF
TRBJ1-1 | NA | TRBV30 | NA | TGTGCCTGGAGTTGGGGCACGAACACTGAAGCTTTCTTT | CAWSWGTNTEAFF
TRBJ2-4 | once | TRBV2 | NA | TGTGCCAGCAGTGGATCCCCGGTTCGTAGCATTCAGTACTTC | CASSGSPVRSIQYF
TRBJ2-7 | NA | TRBV25-1 | TRBD1 | TGTGCCAGCAGTGACAGAAACAGGGGGCGGTACGAGCAGTACTTC | CASSDRNRGRYEQYF
TRBJ2-7 | NA | TRBV11-2 | TRBD1 | TGTGCCAGCAGCTTCGGGACAGGGAAATACGAGCAGTACTTC | CASSFGTGKYEQYF
TRBJ1-4 | NA | TRBV4-3 | NA | TGCGCCAGCAGCCAAGATTTGGCAGGCGAAAAACTGTTTTTT | CASSQDLAGEKLFF
TRBJ1-2 | few | TRBV20-1 | NA | TGCAGTGCTAGAGATTTGGGGCGCTACACCTTC | CSARDLGRYTF
TRBJ1-4 | medium-sized | TRBV7-9 | NA | TGTGCCAGCAGCTCGATATACCTAGCCGAAAAACTGTTTTTT | CASSSIYLAEKLFF
TRBJ2-7 | NA | TRBV4-3 | TRBD1 | TGCGCCAGCAGCCTCACCCGGGACAGGGCCTACGAGCAGTACTTC | CASSLTRDRAYEQYF
TRBJ1-2 | NA | TRBV4-1 | TRBD1 | TGCGCCAGCAGCCTCGACAGGGACTATGGCTACACCTTC | CASSLDRDYGYTF
TRBJ2-7 | NA | TRBV6-5 | TRBD1 | TGTGCCAGCGGACCGGGACAGGGCTACGAGCAGTACTTC | CASGPGQGYEQYF
TRBJ1-2 | NA | TRBV6-4 | NA | TGTGCCAGCCCAGGAGGTCGTGGCTACACCTTC | CASPGGRGYTF
TRBJ2-1 | NA | TRBV11-3 | NA | TGTGCCAGCAGCCTCCCGGGATCTCTCGGGAAGCAGTTCTTC | CASSLPGSLGKQFF
TRBJ1-2 | few | TRBV10-3 | NA | TGTGCCATCAGTGAGTCGGTTGAAGCGTTGAGGGTGGGCTATGGCTACACCTTC | CAISESVEALRVGYGYTF
TRBJ1-5 | NA | TRBV10-2 | NA | TGCGCCAGCAGTGGGGAGGGGGAGTGGCCCCAGCATTTT | CASSGEGEWPQHF
TRBJ1-1 | NA | TRBV6-5 | TRBD1 | TGTGCCAGCAGTTACACAGGACAGGGGATGAACACTGAAGCTTTCTTT | CASSYTGQGMNTEAFF
TRBJ2-7 | NA | TRBV4-1 | NA | TGCGCCAGCAGCCAAGAGGAGGGGCGGACCTACGAGCAGTACTTC | CASSQEEGRTYEQYF
TRBJ2-1 | once | TRBV2 | TRBD2 | TGTGCCAGCAGTGATGTGGGCGGGGGGTCCAATGAGCAGTTCTTC | CASSDVGGGSNEQFF
TRBJ2-2 | NA | TRBV13 | NA | TGTGCCAGCAGATCTACCCGGGGCGGGGAGCTGTTTTTT | CASRSTRGGELFF
TRBJ2-5 | NA | TRBV6-5 | NA | TGTGCCAGCAGTCCCGGACAGTCCCAAGAGACCCAGTACTTC | CASSPGQSQETQYF
TRBJ2-7 | NA | TRBV19 | NA | TGTGCCAGTTCTAACAGGGAGCCCCCCTACGAGCAGTACTTC | CASSNREPPYEQYF
TRBJ2-7 | NA | TRBV7-2 | TRBD2 | TGTGCCAGCAGCCTCATACGCGGGGGTGACTACGAGCAGTACTTC | CASSLIRGGDYEQYF